This T cell receptor beta chain was sequenced for a study of cytomegalovirus exposure and HLA in healthy donors. Study outcomes and limitations: Analyzed later, most CMV-associated TCR beta chains appeared HLA-restricted.

As for this clone: Its specificity is not known.

The PCR used 60 Vbeta and 13 Jbeta primers. Assay: immunoSEQ multiplex PCR; the TCRdb copy retains only in-frame clones and omits some. Among 150,000 to 200,000 clones listed, 80% were seen once. V dropped 0 bases and J dropped 3 bases, with 9 bases sitting between them. The length of the CDR3 is 14 residues. Germline V gives CDR1 LNHDA, CDR2 SQIVND (reference sequence). V is TRBV19 and J is TRBJ2-7; D perhaps matches TRBD1 (5 bases). Sequencing used PBMCs. The sequence was collected from a man aged 30 to 39 in good health and CMV-seropositive. CDR3 sequence reads: CASSIDRQGYEQYF. The CDR3 coding sequence is TGTGCCAGTAGTATAGATCGGCAGGGCTACGAGCAGTACTTC.